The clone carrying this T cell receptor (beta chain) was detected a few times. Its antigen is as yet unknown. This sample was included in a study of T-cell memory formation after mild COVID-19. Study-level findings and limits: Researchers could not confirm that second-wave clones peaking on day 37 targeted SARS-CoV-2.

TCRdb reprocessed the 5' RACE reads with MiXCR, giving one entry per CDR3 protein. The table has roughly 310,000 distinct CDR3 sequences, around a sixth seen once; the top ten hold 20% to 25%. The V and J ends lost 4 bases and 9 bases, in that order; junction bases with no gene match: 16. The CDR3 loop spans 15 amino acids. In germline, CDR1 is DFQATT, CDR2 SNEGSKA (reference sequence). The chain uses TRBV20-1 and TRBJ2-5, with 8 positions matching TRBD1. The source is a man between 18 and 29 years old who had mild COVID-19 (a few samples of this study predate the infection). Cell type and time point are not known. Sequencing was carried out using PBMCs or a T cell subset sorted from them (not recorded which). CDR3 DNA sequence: TGCAGTGCTACGCGAGACAGGGGTGGGCTCGAGGCCCAGTACTTC. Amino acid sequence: CSATRDRGGLEAQYF.